The rows below give T cell receptor beta chains drawn from one sample of a study of early T cells in non-severe SARS-CoV-2 infection. TCRdb called the 5' RACE reads again in MiXCR, with one record for every CDR3 protein. The sample lists approximately 22,000 distinct CDR3 sequences, roughly 4.5% seen once, with 16% in the top ten. The sample was whole blood. These TCRs come from an adult who was a healthcare worker with PCR-confirmed SARS-CoV-2 infection or an uninfected control (not recorded which). Each CDR3 is given with its conserved first and last residue. The order of the fields is clone size, D gene, V gene, J gene, CDR3 DNA, CDR3 protein. The D gene is left open where the match is weak. Size values are once, few and many counts, or a class for expanded clones, and some rows have none.

many,TRBD1,TRBV10-2,TRBJ2-5,TGCGCCAGCAGTGAAAGGGGGCGAGAGACCCAGTACTTC,CASSERGRETQYF
many,-,TRBV18,TRBJ2-3,TGTGCCAGCTCACGGATTTCCGGCGCAGATACGCAGTATTTT,CASSRISGADTQYF
few,-,TRBV12-3/TRBV12-4,TRBJ1-4,TGTGCCAGCAGTCCCTCCCCTCGGTTGAATGAAAAACTGTTTTTT,CASSPSPRLNEKLFF
-,TRBD1,TRBV20-1,TRBJ2-7,TGCAGTGCTAGATCATGGACAGGGCCAAGAGATGAGCAGTACTTC,CSARSWTGPRDEQYF
many,-,TRBV7-8,TRBJ1-1,TGTGCCAGCAGCCACCAGGGGCACACTGAAGCTTTCTTT,CASSHQGHTEAFF
-,-,TRBV5-1,TRBJ1-1,TGCGCCAGCAGCTTGGTGACAGGTACCGTGAACACTGAAGCTTTCTTT,CASSLVTGTVNTEAFF
few,TRBD2,TRBV7-2,TRBJ2-3,TGTGCCAGCAGCGCGCCTAGCGGGGACCCCAGGAATACGCAGTATTTT,CASSAPSGDPRNTQYF
-,TRBD1,TRBV29-1,TRBJ2-7,TGCAGCGTAGAGCGGACAGGGGGCTCAACCTACGAGCAGTACTTC,CSVERTGGSTYEQYF
many,-,TRBV2,TRBJ2-1,TGTGCCAGCAATGGGCAGCCAGGGCACGAGCAGTTCTTC,CASNGQPGHEQFF
medium-sized,-,TRBV7-8,TRBJ1-2,TGTGCCAGCAGCTTAGGATCGACAGGAGCCTATGGCTACACCTTC,CASSLGSTGAYGYTF
few,TRBD1,TRBV20-1,TRBJ2-7,TGCAGTGCTCCAAAACGTCCGGGACAGGGCCCTAAAAACCCTACCTACGAGCAGTACTTC,CSAPKRPGQGPKNPTYEQYF
many,TRBD1,TRBV30,TRBJ1-3,TGTGCCTGGAGTCCCGCCCTGGGAGGGCAGGGGGCTGGAAACACCATATATTTT,CAWSPALGGQGAGNTIYF
many,TRBD1,TRBV11-2,TRBJ2-3,TGTGCCAGCAGCCGGGGCCCCTGGGGGGGACAGGGATTCACAGATACGCAGTATTTT,CASSRGPWGGQGFTDTQYF
-,-,TRBV7-2,TRBJ2-3,TGTGCCAGCAGCTTTCTAGGCGGGGGCCTGCGGGCAGATACGCAGTATTTT,CASSFLGGGLRADTQYF
many,TRBD1,TRBV6-1,TRBJ2-7,TGTGCCAGCAGTGAAGGGGGACAGGCATGGAACGAGCAGTACTTC,CASSEGGQAWNEQYF
many,TRBD2,TRBV9,TRBJ2-1,TGTGCCAGCAGCACTAGCGGGAGCCCCTACAATGAGCAGTTCTTC,CASSTSGSPYNEQFF
many,-,TRBV20-1,TRBJ2-7,TGCAGTGCTAGAGTTGGAGGGGTCTACGAGCAGTACTTC,CSARVGGVYEQYF
-,-,TRBV10-1,TRBJ2-5,TGCGCCAGCAGCCTGAATGAGGGTAGTGGGACCCAGTACTTC,CASSLNEGSGTQYF
many,TRBD2,TRBV4-1,TRBJ2-2,TGCGCCAGCAGCCAAGCTAGCGGGGGCACCGGGGAGCTGTTTTTT,CASSQASGGTGELFF
-,-,TRBV6-2/TRBV6-3,TRBJ1-1,TGTGCCAGCGCGGGGGACATGAACACTGAAGCTTTCTTT,CASAGDMNTEAFF
many,-,TRBV27,TRBJ2-6,TGTGCCAGCAGCTCGTCTGGGGCCAACGTCCTGACTTTC,CASSSSGANVLTF
few,TRBD1,TRBV11-1,TRBJ2-2,TGTGCCAGCAGCTTAGGACAGGGGGCTGGCGGGGAGCTGTTTTTT,CASSLGQGAGGELFF
few,-,TRBV4-3,TRBJ1-1,TGCGCCAGCAGCCTGTCTTGGGGAGGGATGAACACTGAAGCTTTCTTT,CASSLSWGGMNTEAFF
medium-sized,TRBD1,TRBV7-2,TRBJ1-1,TGTGCCAGCAGCCCATCTTCAGGGGGAGCTTTCTTT,CASSPSSGGAFF
-,-,TRBV29-1,TRBJ1-1,TGCAGCGTTAGGACAGAAGTGAACACTGAAGCTTTCTTT,CSVRTEVNTEAFF
many,-,TRBV7-3,TRBJ2-6,TGTGCCAGCAGCTTAAACGGAAGATCTGGGGCCAACGTCCTGACTTTC,CASSLNGRSGANVLTF
many,TRBD2,TRBV20-1,TRBJ2-3,TGCAGTGCTAGGACTAGCGGGGTAACAGATACGCAGTATTTT,CSARTSGVTDTQYF
-,-,TRBV29-1,TRBJ2-5,TGCAGCGTTGACGGAGGGCGGGAGACCCAGTACTTC,CSVDGGRETQYF
-,TRBD1,TRBV12-3/TRBV12-4,TRBJ1-5,TGTGCCAGCAGCCAGGGGGCTGGGCAGCCCCAGCATTTT,CASSQGAGQPQHF
few,-,TRBV11-2,TRBJ2-3,TGTGCCAGCAGCTTAGCGGGCACAGATACGCAGTATTTT,CASSLAGTDTQYF
few,TRBD1,TRBV12-5,TRBJ2-1,TGTGCTAGTGGTCAGGGGTCGGGACAGGGGCTATACAATGAGCAGTTCTTC,CASGQGSGQGLYNEQFF
medium-sized,-,TRBV6-2/TRBV6-3,TRBJ2-3,TGTGCCAGCAGGGGGTCTAGCACAGATACGCAGTATTTT,CASRGSSTDTQYF
many,-,TRBV12-3/TRBV12-4,TRBJ2-5,TGTGCCAGCAGTCTCCGAGAGGCCCAGTACTTC,CASSLREAQYF
many,-,TRBV3-1,TRBJ1-2,TGTGCCAGCAGCACGGGAGGGGAGTACGGCTACACCTTC,CASSTGGEYGYTF
many,-,TRBV14,TRBJ2-5,TGTGCCAGCAGCCAATCCACGGGGGCTGGAGAGACCCAGTACTTC,CASSQSTGAGETQYF
many,-,TRBV7-6,TRBJ2-2,TGTGCCAGCAGCTTAATGTTCTCCGCGAACACCGGGGAGCTGTTTTTT,CASSLMFSANTGELFF
-,TRBD2,TRBV7-2,TRBJ2-1,TGTGCCAGCAGACCCCCCACTAGCGGGGGTTACAATGAGCAGTTCTTC,CASRPPTSGGYNEQFF
few,TRBD1,TRBV5-1,TRBJ2-5,TGCGCCAGCAGCCTTGACAGGGTGGGAGAGACCCAGTACTTC,CASSLDRVGETQYF
few,-,TRBV6-6,TRBJ2-3,TGTGCCAGCAGTTACTCGACCCAGGGAACAGATACGCAGTATTTT,CASSYSTQGTDTQYF
medium-sized,-,TRBV7-3,TRBJ2-1,TGTGCCAGCAGCTTAAAGGGGGACACTTACAATGAGCAGTTCTTC,CASSLKGDTYNEQFF
many,-,TRBV3-1,TRBJ2-4,TGTGCCAGCAGCCAAGATGGAATATCAAACATTCAGTACTTC,CASSQDGISNIQYF
-,-,TRBV12-3/TRBV12-4,TRBJ2-5,TGTGCCAGCAGTCGGGGGCAGCAAGAGACCCAGTACTTC,CASSRGQQETQYF
many,-,TRBV7-8,TRBJ1-2,TGTGCCAGCAGCGGGGTGGCGGGAGGGGTGTATGGCTACACCTTC,CASSGVAGGVYGYTF
many,TRBD2,TRBV19,TRBJ2-3,TGTGCCAGTACTCGACTAGCGGGGACCGATACGCAGTATTTT,CASTRLAGTDTQYF
few,-,TRBV6-6,TRBJ1-6,TGTGCCATCTCGGGAAGCCGAGATAATTCACCCCTCCACTTT,CAISGSRDNSPLHF
-,TRBD1,TRBV6-2/TRBV6-3,TRBJ2-1,TGTGCCAGCAGACCCGGGACAGATTACAATGAGCAGTTCTTC,CASRPGTDYNEQFF
many,TRBD1,TRBV3-1,TRBJ1-6,TGTGCCAGCAGCCTGCACCTGGGGACAGGGGGCATCCTCCACTTT,CASSLHLGTGGILHF
many,-,TRBV3-1,TRBJ1-2,TGTGCCAGCAGCCCTGACAGAAACTATGGCTACACCTTC,CASSPDRNYGYTF
many,-,TRBV5-1,TRBJ1-1,TGCGCCAGCAGCAATCTAGGGAACACTGAAGCTTTCTTT,CASSNLGNTEAFF
-,-,TRBV5-8,TRBJ1-6,TGTGCCAGCAGCTTACACACCCTGGCATCCCTCCACTTT,CASSLHTLASLHF
many,-,TRBV7-2,TRBJ2-2,TGTGCCAGCAGCTCCGAAGGGCCCGGGGAGCTGTTTTTT,CASSSEGPGELFF
many,TRBD1,TRBV6-2/TRBV6-3,TRBJ1-2,TGTGCCAGCAGTGTGACAGGGAGCTATGGCTACACCTTC,CASSVTGSYGYTF
many,-,TRBV12-3/TRBV12-4,TRBJ2-7,TGTGCCAGCAGTGCAGGGGCGGACAGCGAGCAGTACTTC,CASSAGADSEQYF
many,-,TRBV5-1,TRBJ2-5,TGCGCCAGCAGCTTGGAGGTTATGGAGACCCAGTACTTC,CASSLEVMETQYF
many,TRBD1,TRBV6-5,TRBJ2-7,TGTGCCACCAACCCCACAGGGGCCCACGAGCAGTACTTC,CATNPTGAHEQYF
many,TRBD2,TRBV4-2,TRBJ2-7,TGTGCCAGCAGCCAAAGCGAGGACGGGGGGGCCGGAGAGCAGTACTTC,CASSQSEDGGAGEQYF
many,TRBD1,TRBV5-1,TRBJ2-6,TGCGCCAGCAGCCAACTGGACAGGGACTTTGGGGCCAACGTCCTGACTTTC,CASSQLDRDFGANVLTF
many,-,TRBV3-1,TRBJ2-3,TGTGCCAGCAGCCGCACCCCACGAGCCACAGATACGCAGTATTTT,CASSRTPRATDTQYF
few,-,TRBV11-3,TRBJ2-1,TGTGCCAGCAGCTTAGATCCGGGGGACAATGAGCAGTTCTTC,CASSLDPGDNEQFF
many,-,TRBV5-4,TRBJ1-5,TGTGCCAGCAGCTTGGACGGGCTCCCCCCGGCGGGCAATCAGCCCCAGCATTTT,CASSLDGLPPAGNQPQHF